This is a list of T cell receptor beta chains from one sample in a study of blood T cell repertoires in COVID-19. The table came from immunoSEQ multiplex PCR; TCRdb's copy has only in-frame clones and leaves some out. The top ten clones hold approximately 15% of a sample with some 69,000 clones, over 70% of them seen once. Sequencing was done on a sample of peripheral blood. All receptors derive from a man in his fifties or sixties with acute or convalescent COVID-19. Both conserved end residues are part of each CDR3. Fields, in order: J gene, D gene, CDR3 length, clone size, V gene, CDR3 DNA, CDR3 protein. The D gene is left open where the match is weak. Rows give clone size only sometimes, using once, few, many, or a class for an expanded clone.

TRBJ1-6 . 15 . TRBV19 TGTGCCAGTAAGTCGGGGGGCTCCTATAATTCACCCCTCCACTTT CASKSGGSYNSPLHF
TRBJ1-1 . 15 . TRBV6-5 TGTGCCAGCAGTTCCCCCGGGCAGGGGAACACTGAAGCTTTCTTT CASSSPGQGNTEAFF
TRBJ1-3 TRBD1 15 . TRBV4-1 TGCGCCAGCAGCCGAGGACAGGGGGCTGGAAACACCATATATTTT CASSRGQGAGNTIYF
TRBJ1-2 TRBD1 15 once TRBV4-3 TGCGCCAGCAGCCGAGGGACAGGGGTTTCCTATGGCTACACCTTC CASSRGTGVSYGYTF
TRBJ1-1 TRBD1 13 . TRBV30 TGTGCCTGGAGCCGACAGGGGTGGACTGAAGCTTTCTTT CAWSRQGWTEAFF
TRBJ1-5 . 16 . TRBV9 TGTGCCAGCAGCGTAGGGCTTCTAGAGGCTGGTCAGCCCCAGCATTTT CASSVGLLEAGQPQHF
TRBJ2-1 . 13 . TRBV12-3/TRBV12-4 TGTGCCAGCAGTTTTAGCAGCTACAATGAGCAGTTCTTC CASSFSSYNEQFF
TRBJ2-3 TRBD2 17 . TRBV27 TGTGCCAGCAGTCCAAGGGCCCTAGCGGGGGAGGTAAATACGCAGTATTTT CASSPRALAGEVNTQYF
TRBJ2-7 . 13 . TRBV2 TGTGCCAGCAGTGCCCCGGACAGCTACGAGCAGTACTTC CASSAPDSYEQYF
TRBJ1-4 . 15 once TRBV4-2 TGTGCCAGCAGCCAAGACAGTGCAACTAATGAAAAACTGTTTTTT CASSQDSATNEKLFF
TRBJ1-5 TRBD1 14 once TRBV19 TGTGCCAGTAGAATGACAGGGGGCGCGAGGCCCCAGCATTTT CASRMTGGARPQHF
TRBJ1-1 . 11 . TRBV5-1 TGCGCCAGCAGCGGCGGCACTGAAGCTTTCTTT CASSGGTEAFF
TRBJ1-1 . 12 many TRBV2 TGTGCCAGCAGCTACACTGAGGCCGAAGCTTTCTTT CASSYTEAEAFF
TRBJ2-2 TRBD1 15 . TRBV13 TGTGCCAGCCTCGACAGGGGGTCGAACACCGGGGAGCTGTTTTTT CASLDRGSNTGELFF
TRBJ1-5 TRBD1 19 . TRBV7-2 TGTGCCAGCAGCTTACGAGGGGCCGGGGGCAGGGGGACCAATCAGCCCCAGCATTTT CASSLRGAGGRGTNQPQHF